The 29 T cell receptor beta chains below were found in one sample sequenced in a study of blood T cell repertoires in COVID-19. Some clones are missing from TCRdb's copy, which holds only in-frame ones; the method was immunoSEQ multiplex PCR. The data hold over 200,000 clones, with more than 70% observed a single time. What was sequenced was peripheral blood. The receptors come from a woman aged 55-70 years with acute or convalescent COVID-19.

The chain is built from TRBV5-1 and TRBJ1-4; 9 bases map to TRBD1. The CDR3 contains 20 residues. Trimming cost V 0 bases and J 2 bases; bases outside gene matches: 14. Germline CDR1 and CDR2: SGHRS and YFSETQ. The CDR3 spells CASSLVSGQGPWVTNEKLFF. The CDR3 nucleotides read TGCGCCAGCAGCTTGGTATCGGGACAGGGCCCATGGGTTACTAATGAAAAACTGTTTTTT.

In this sample, this clone turned up once. The CDR3 DNA follows: TGCGCCAGCAGCCAAGATAGGGGCCGTAGCAGGGTAACCTACGAGCAGTACTTC. This codes for CASSQDRGRSRVTYEQYF. The V and J genes are TRBV4-1 and TRBJ2-7; maybe TRBD1 (5 bases). Between the trimmed V and J ends, which lost 0 bases and 2 bases, there was a span of 20 bases. The CDR3 has 18 residues. Germline CDR1 is MGHRA and CDR2 is YSYEKL.

This chain uses TRBV29-1 with TRBJ2-1; D may be TRBD2 (6 bases). The length of the CDR3 is 14 residues. Trimming left V 1 base short and J 4 bases short, with 11 bases between. CDR1 SQVTM and CDR2 ANQGSEA come from the germline V gene. In DNA form, the CDR3 reads TGCAGCGTTGAAGGGCCTAGCGAGTACAATGAGCAGTTCTTC. Residues: CSVEGPSEYNEQFF.

The chain combines TRBV18 with TRBJ2-3, with 8 bases aligning to TRBD2. The trim removed 2 bases at V and 2 bases at J, leaving 12 bases unmatched. The CDR3 covers 18 residues. Germline lookup yields CDR1 KGHSH and CDR2 LQKENI. The CDR3, as DNA: TGTGCCAGCTCACCATTTTCTAGCGGGCCCGAAAACACAGATACGCAGTATTTT. Its translation: CASSPFSSGPENTDTQYF.

This chain links TRBV30 with TRBJ2-2; the D is unclear. Germline CDR1 is GTSNPN and CDR2 is SVGIG (reference sequence). The germline V and J ends were trimmed by 0 bases and 2 bases, with 7 bases remaining between them. CDR3 length equals 14 residues. For the CDR3, the DNA is TGTGCCTGGAGTGTACAGCTTAACACCGGGGAGCTGTTTTTT. Translated: CAWSVQLNTGELFF.

The V gene is TRBV28, the J gene TRBJ2-3; 7 bases match TRBD1. Germline-derived CDR1 and CDR2 are MDHEN and SYDVKM. The CDR3 extends over 14 amino acids. V was clipped by 6 bases and J by 5 bases; unmatched bases: 8. Here the CDR3 DNA reads TGTGCCAGCAGCGAGACAGGGTGGAAAGATACGCAGTATTTT. As protein: CASSETGWKDTQYF.

The gene calls are TRBV12-2 and TRBJ1-1; TRBD1, the table's D call, lacks a check against the DNA. TRBV12-2 is flagged as a pseudogene. This CDR3 is 15 amino acids long. The CDR3 here is CASRLKGRAATEAFF. CDR3 sequence (DNA): TGTGCAAGTCGCTTAAAGGGCAGGGCGGCCACTGAAGCTTTCTTT.

This clone was seen a single time. This chain uses TRBV12-5 with TRBJ1-5; D possibly corresponds to TRBD1 (6 bases). This CDR3 has 15 amino acids. Trimming removed 5 bases at V and 3 bases at J, with 14 bases between. Germline V gene lookup returns CDR1 LGHNT and CDR2 FRNRAP. This CDR3 reads CASGRLDRPNQPQHF. The CDR3 DNA sequence: TGTGCTAGTGGTAGGTTGGACAGACCCAATCAGCCCCAGCATTTT.

V gene TRBV19 combines with J gene TRBJ1-2; 9 nucleotides align to TRBD1. The germline CDR1 and CDR2 sequences are LNHDA and SQIVND (reference sequence). Unmatched junction bases numbered 3, after V lost 6 bases and J lost 4 bases. The CDR3 runs 13 residues. CDR3 bases: TGTGCCAGTAGGGACAGGGGCGTCTATGGCTACACCTTC. Translated: CASRDRGVYGYTF. The full variable domain, in which reference TRBV19 and TRBJ1-2 provide the parts outside the CDR3, is DGGITQSPKYLFRKEGQNVTLSCEQNLNHDAMYWYRQDPGQGLRLIYYSQIVNDFQKGDIAEGYSVSREKKESFPLTVTSAQKNPTAFYLCASRDRGVYGYTFGSGTRLTVV.

The chain has TRBV10-3 and TRBJ1-1; 7 bases line up with TRBD1. J gave up 1 base and V 4 bases, and 9 bases lay outside the gene matches. CDR1 is ENHRY and CDR2 is SYGVKD in the germline V gene. CDR3 size: 16 residues. In nucleotides, the CDR3 is TGTGCCATCAGTGGTGGAGGGGGCCTCTCGAACACTGAAGCTTTCTTT. It translates to CAISGGGGLSNTEAFF.

The V gene is TRBV7-2, the J gene TRBJ1-4; 7 positions agree with TRBD1. The germline CDR1 and CDR2 sequences are SGHTA and FQGNSA. V was pared by 3 bases and J by 5 bases, with 6 bases of the junction left unmatched. The CDR3 runs to 15 residues. The CDR3 DNA follows: TGTGCCAGCAGCTTCACCGGGACAGTGAATGAAAAACTGTTTTTT. It yields the protein CASSFTGTVNEKLFF.

This chain uses TRBV5-1 with TRBJ1-1, with 8 bases that match TRBD1. This CDR3 is built from 14 residues. Per germline, CDR1 SGHRS and CDR2 YFSETQ. J gave up 0 bases and V 3 bases, and 1 base lay outside the gene matches. The CDR3 here is CASSSTGVNTEAFF. The DNA for the CDR3 is TGCGCCAGCAGCTCGACAGGGGTGAACACTGAAGCTTTCTTT.

V is TRBV5-5 and J is TRBJ1-3, with D tentatively TRBD1 (6 bases). The V end lost 4 bases, the J end lost 2 bases, and 7 bases lay between the germline ends. There are 13 residues in the CDR3. CDR1 and CDR2 (germline): SGHKS, YYEKEE (reference sequence). CDR3 sequence reads: CASSEGAGNTIYF. The CDR3 DNA is TGTGCCAGCAGCGAGGGGGCTGGAAACACCATATATTTT.

CDR3 in DNA: TGTGCCAGCAGGCTGAACAGAATTCCTAACTATGGCTACACCTTC. Amino acids: CASRLNRIPNYGYTF. The V gene is TRBV6-5, the J gene TRBJ1-2; D remains ambiguous. Trimming pared 6 bases from V and 0 bases from J, leaving 14 bases between. Germline V gene sequence: CDR1 MNHEY, CDR2 SVGAGI. The CDR3 consists of 15 residues.

The chain combines TRBV18 with TRBJ1-4; D might be TRBD1 (6 bases). The germline V and J ends were trimmed by 3 bases and 3 bases, with 8 bases remaining between them. Germline-derived CDR1 and CDR2 are KGHSH and LQKENI. The CDR3 covers 14 residues. CDR3 region: CASSPQGSNEKLFF. The DNA of the CDR3 is TGTGCCAGCTCACCGCAGGGGTCTAATGAAAAACTGTTTTTT.

The chain recombines TRBV3-1 (or the pseudogene TRBV3-2) with TRBJ2-1; no clear D gene. The CDR3 is 11 amino acids. Germline V gene data show CDR1 as LGHDT and CDR2 as YNNKEL (reference sequence). Trimming shortened V by 1 base and J by 8 bases, and 3 bases separated the two germline ends. In DNA, the CDR3 is TGTGCCAGCAGCCAAGTATATGAGCAGTTCTTC. Residues: CASSQVYEQFF.

The chain carries TRBV10-3 and TRBJ2-1, with D possibly being TRBD1 (6 bases). This CDR3 has 12 amino acids. Trimming pared 8 bases from V and 6 bases from J, leaving 11 bases between. Germline-derived CDR1 and CDR2 are ENHRY and SYGVKD. The CDR3 DNA is TGTGCCATCGCACAGGGCGGCAATGAGCAGTTCTTC. It yields the protein CAIAQGGNEQFF.

J is TRBJ2-3 and V is TRBV19, with TRBD1 as a possible D gene (5 bases). CDR1 and CDR2 (germline): LNHDA, SQIVND (reference sequence). The germline V and J ends were trimmed by 11 bases and 4 bases, with 10 bases remaining between them. This CDR3 spans 11 amino acids. DNA for the CDR3: TGTGCCCTAGTCAGGGCAGATACGCAGTATTTT. Amino acid sequence: CALVRADTQYF.

The chain has TRBV21-1 and TRBJ1-5; TRBD1 was called by the table and not checked on the DNA. TRBV21-1 is labeled a pseudogene. This CDR3 contains 14 residues. The CDR3 region has the DNA TGTGCCAGCAGCCTCGGACAGGCCGATCAGCCCCAGCATTTT. Translation: CASSLGQADQPQHF.

The rearrangement links TRBV5-8 to TRBJ1-6; 8 bases match TRBD1. V dropped 4 bases and J dropped 6; count of bases not matched to a gene: 6. The germline V gene encodes CDR1 SGHTS and CDR2 YDEGEE. The CDR3 runs to 15 residues. This CDR3 is CASSPFTGGNSPLHF. CDR3 coding DNA: TGTGCCAGCAGCCCATTCACAGGGGGTAATTCACCCCTCCACTTT.

Comment on this clone: The same CDR3 is also encoded by other DNA sequences in this sample. V and J are TRBV5-1 and TRBJ1-1, with a weak D call TRBD1 (5 bases). The germline gives CDR1 SGHRS, CDR2 YFSETQ. The CDR3 length is 14 residues. V dropped 0 bases and J dropped 2 bases, with 8 bases sitting between them. This CDR3 is CASSLAGGNTEAFF. The CDR3 nucleotides are TGCGCCAGCAGCTTGGCCGGGGGAAACACTGAAGCTTTCTTT.

The chain combines TRBV15 with TRBJ1-3, with D perhaps matching TRBD1 (5 bases). The CDR3 is 16 residues long. V was pared by 1 base and J by 1 base, with 11 bases between. Germline values: CDR1 LNHNV, CDR2 YYDKDF (reference sequence). CDR3: CATSRAQGQSGNTIYF. The DNA of the CDR3 is TGTGCCACCAGCAGAGCCCAGGGTCAGTCTGGAAACACCATATATTTT.

A few counts support this clone. This chain connects TRBV5-1 to TRBJ2-7; no reliable D call. This CDR3 contains 14 residues. Germline CDR1 reads SGHRS; CDR2 reads YFSETQ. V was cut by 2 bases and J by 3 bases, with 12 bases left in between. In DNA form, the CDR3 reads TGCGCCAGCAGCTTTGACTCGAATAACTACGAGCAGTACTTC. This sequence encodes CASSFDSNNYEQYF.

The sample holds one count of this clone. J is TRBJ2-2 and V is TRBV15; D is possibly TRBD2 (6 bases). The germline V gene has CDR1 LNHNV and CDR2 YYDKDF (reference sequence). This CDR3 contains 14 residues. Between the trimmed V and J ends, which lost 3 bases and 1 base, there was a span of 6 bases. Written as DNA, the CDR3 is TGTGCCACCAGCAGGGGGGGGAACACCGGGGAGCTGTTTTTT. Translated, it gives CATSRGGNTGELFF.

The rearrangement uses TRBV6-2 or TRBV6-3 and TRBJ1-5; the D gene is possibly TRBD1 (5 bases). With 5 bases removed from V and 5 bases from J, the gap between germline ends came to 16 bases. The CDR3 contains 15 residues. CDR1 MNHEY and CDR2 SVGEGT come from the germline V gene. The chain's CDR3 is CASSTDGGVDQPQHF. As DNA, the CDR3 is TGTGCCAGCAGTACCGACGGGGGTGTAGATCAGCCCCAGCATTTT.

This chain connects TRBV28 to TRBJ1-2; 11 bases line up with TRBD1. The CDR3 has 15 residues. The J segment lost 4 bases and the V segment lost 8 bases, leaving 9 bases of the junction unmatched. CDR1 is MDHEN, CDR2 SYDVKM, per germline. The CDR3 sequence is CASGTGTGGLYGYTF. The CDR3 DNA reads as TGTGCCAGCGGGACCGGGACAGGGGGTCTCTATGGCTACACCTTC.

The chain has TRBV19 and TRBJ1-5; a weak D match, TRBD1 (5 bases). V lost 4 bases and J 1 base, leaving 17 bases between the germline ends. The CDR3 is made up of 17 amino acids. Germline V gene sequence: CDR1 LNHDA, CDR2 SQIVND (reference sequence). The CDR3 is CASSTPSWGRSNQPQHF. Written as DNA, the CDR3 is TGTGCCAGTAGTACTCCCTCTTGGGGCAGGAGCAATCAGCCCCAGCATTTT.

The chain employs TRBV9 and TRBJ2-1; 9 nucleotides match TRBD2. Germline CDR1 is SGDLS and CDR2 is YYNGEE. With 2 bases clipped from V and 8 bases from J, the junction kept 11 bases outside the gene matches. The CDR3 covers 16 residues. This chain's CDR3 is CASSVQAGGGRDEQFF. CDR3 nucleotides: TGTGCCAGCAGCGTCCAAGCGGGGGGCGGAAGGGATGAGCAGTTCTTC.

This clone was seen just once. The chain carries TRBV5-6 and TRBJ2-1, with TRBD2 identical over 7 bases. The germline CDR1 and CDR2 sequences are SGHDT and YYEEEE. The V and J ends lost 0 bases and 7 bases, in that order; junction bases with no gene match: 4. The CDR3 loop spans 14 amino acids. Written as DNA, the CDR3 is TGTGCCAGCAGCTTGGGACTAGCTCGTAATGAGCAGTTCTTC. Translation gives CASSLGLARNEQFF. The whole variable domain, remainder taken from reference TRBV5-6 and TRBJ2-1, is DAGVTQSPTHLIKTRGQQVTLRCSPKSGHDTVSWYQQALGQGPQFIFQYYEEEERQRGNFPDRFSGHQFPNYSSELNVNALLLGDSALYLCASSLGLARNEQFFGPGTRLTVL.